Reported below is one T cell receptor beta chain. These data are taken from a study of shared clonotypes between healthy human individuals. CD8 cells regarded as naive lacked CD45RO, were positively chosen for CCR7, and omitted terminally differentiated effector memory CD45RA+ cells. Germline V gene sequence: CDR1 SGHDT, CDR2 YYEEEE. The germline V and J ends were trimmed by 3 bases and 1 base, with 8 bases remaining between them. The CDR3 length is 13 residues. Only in-frame clones appear in the TCRdb table, and some are missing; sequencing was by immunoSEQ multiplex PCR. Of some 2 million clones in the sample, about 95% were seen once.

The TCR comes from a man younger than 35 in good health. V gene TRBV5-6 combines with J gene TRBJ2-7, with D possibly called TRBD1 or TRBD2 (5 bases each). The sample was naive CD8+ T cells sorted from blood. DNA of the CDR3: TGTGCCAGCAGCTCGGGACCGTCCTACGAGCAGTACTTC. It encodes CASSSGPSYEQYF.